These T cell receptor beta chains were read from a single sample in a study of T cells in Graves' hyperthyroidism and ophthalmopathy. Via MiXCR, TCRdb re-called the multiplex PCR reads, giving one row per CDR3 protein. The top ten hold 18% of the sample, which has about 500,000 distinct CDR3 sequences, over 15% seen once. Sequencing was done on a sample of blood. The receptor set was obtained from a woman aged 18-35 years with Graves' hyperthyroidism. The CDR3 runs from the conserved cysteine through the conserved F or W. A D gene is named only where the DNA matches it firmly. Where a row states a size, it is once, few, many or the class of an expanded clone; other rows omit it.

J gene,D gene,clone size,CDR3 length,V gene,CDR3 DNA,CDR3 protein
TRBJ1-2,TRBD1,once,16,TRBV4-3,TGCGCCAGCAGCCACACCGGGACAGGGCCGACCTATGGCTACACCTTC,CASSHTGTGPTYGYTF
TRBJ1-1,-,few,13,TRBV4-3,TGCGCCAGCAACCAGACAGGCAACACTGAAGCTTTCTTT,CASNQTGNTEAFF
TRBJ1-1,TRBD1,few,13,TRBV2,TGTGCCAGCCGGGACAGGGCTGAAACTGAAGCTTTCTTT,CASRDRAETEAFF
TRBJ1-2,-,many,12,TRBV2,TGTGCCAGCAGAGCGGCTGACTATGGCTACACCTTC,CASRAADYGYTF
TRBJ2-4,-,many,15,TRBV18,TGTGCCAGCTCACCACCGATAAAGTCTAAAAACATTCAGTACTTC,CASSPPIKSKNIQYF
TRBJ2-2,-,-,16,TRBV27,TGTGCCAGCAGTTCAGAAGGGGTGTTGGACACCGGGGAGCTGTTTTTT,CASSSEGVLDTGELFF
TRBJ1-5,TRBD1,many,16,TRBV12-3/TRBV12-4,TGTGCCAGCAGTAGAAGACAGGGGGCCCTCAATCAGCCCCAGCATTTT,CASSRRQGALNQPQHF
TRBJ2-7,-,many,14,TRBV12-3/TRBV12-4,TGTGCCAGCAGTCCCCGACAAGGGGGTCACGAGCAGTACTTC,CASSPRQGGHEQYF
TRBJ2-3,-,many,15,TRBV7-2,TGTGCCAGCAGCTTAGACCGGGGGGCGATGGATACGCAGTATTTT,CASSLDRGAMDTQYF
TRBJ2-6,-,few,15,TRBV6-5,TGTGCCAGCAGTTACTCGGGGTTTGGGGCCAACGTCCTGACCTTC,CASSYSGFGANVLTF
TRBJ1-2,-,many,13,TRBV28,TGTGCCAGCCGGCTCCAGAGTTCCTATGGCTACACCTTC,CASRLQSSYGYTF
TRBJ1-2,TRBD1,-,15,TRBV14,TGTGCCAGCAGCCAGGATGGACGGAACAGGGGGGGCTACACCTTC,CASSQDGRNRGGYTF
TRBJ1-2,-,few,14,TRBV7-9,TGTGCCAGCAGGAACCCCACCGGGGTAGGTGGCTACACCTTC,CASRNPTGVGGYTF
TRBJ2-7,-,few,15,TRBV5-1,TGCGCCAGCAGCCTAGGGACCACTGTATATGCCGAGCAGTACTTC,CASSLGTTVYAEQYF
TRBJ1-5,-,many,16,TRBV7-8,TGTGCCAGCAGCTACGGAGGGGGAAATAGCAATCAGCCCCAGCATTTT,CASSYGGGNSNQPQHF
TRBJ1-1,-,few,14,TRBV7-3,TGTGCCAGCAGCCCGGGGGGCTGGGAGACTGAAGCTTTCTTT,CASSPGGWETEAFF
TRBJ2-7,-,-,18,TRBV10-3,TGTGCCATCAGTGAGTCGATTGCCCAGCGGGCGAGAGTCCACGAGCAGTACTTC,CAISESIAQRARVHEQYF
TRBJ2-7,-,-,13,TRBV27,TGTGCCAGCAGTAGAGGGATGGCCTACGAGCAGTACTTC,CASSRGMAYEQYF
TRBJ2-2,TRBD2,-,17,TRBV20-1,TGCAGTGCTAGGGACCTCGGTCTAGCGGGTATGACCGGGGAGCTGTTTTTT,CSARDLGLAGMTGELFF
TRBJ2-2,-,many,14,TRBV28,TGTGCCAGCAGTTTAGAGTATGAGACCGGGGAGCTGTTTTTT,CASSLEYETGELFF
TRBJ2-1,-,many,14,TRBV7-2,TGTGCCAGCAGCTTAATATGGGGGGCAGATGAGCAGTTCTTC,CASSLIWGADEQFF
TRBJ2-3,-,many,15,TRBV11-2,TGTGCCAGCAGCTTGGGGGGGGGGCGGACAGATACGCAGTATTTT,CASSLGGGRTDTQYF
TRBJ2-5,-,few,13,TRBV3-1,TGTGCCAGCAGCCGCGGACAAGCTCAGGCCCAGTACTTC,CASSRGQAQAQYF
TRBJ2-1,-,many,15,TRBV9,TGTGCCAGCAGCGCCGACTGGACTCGGGCAAATGAGCAGTTCTTC,CASSADWTRANEQFF
TRBJ2-3,-,-,12,TRBV24-1,TGTGCCACCAAAGACAGGTCAGATACGCGGTATTTT,CATKDRSDTRYF
TRBJ1-2,-,many,13,TRBV12-3/TRBV12-4,TGTGCCAGCAGTAAGCAGGGGAACTATGGCTACACCTTC,CASSKQGNYGYTF
TRBJ1-1,-,many,15,TRBV27,TGTGCCAGCAGTTTGTTCGGAGGGGGGAACACTGAAGCTTTCTTT,CASSLFGGGNTEAFF
TRBJ2-3,-,few,13,TRBV5-6,TGTGCCAGCAGCTGGCCGGGTCTCGATACGCAGTATTTT,CASSWPGLDTQYF
TRBJ2-7,TRBD1,-,18,TRBV25-1,TGTGCCAGCAGTGCCTACTTCGCCGGGACAGGGGGCTCCTACGAGCAGTACTTC,CASSAYFAGTGGSYEQYF
TRBJ2-7,-,few,16,TRBV7-9,TGTGCCAGCAGCCCCAAGGGCGGAAGGGGTGGTTACGAGCAGTACTTC,CASSPKGGRGGYEQYF
TRBJ2-5,-,many,11,TRBV20-1,TGCAGTGGGGACGGGAAAGAGACCCAGTACTTC,CSGDGKETQYF
TRBJ2-7,-,few,13,TRBV5-1,TGCGCCAGCAGCTTGGATTCCGCCTACGAGCAGTACTTC,CASSLDSAYEQYF
TRBJ2-7,TRBD2,-,14,TRBV7-2,TGTGCCAGCAGAGCTAGCGGGAGGGCCAATGAGCAGTACTTC,CASRASGRANEQYF
TRBJ2-4,-,many,17,TRBV11-2,TGTGCCAGCAGGAAACCCGGGACGCAAGGCAGTAGAAACATTCAGTACTTC,CASRKPGTQGSRNIQYF
TRBJ2-7,TRBD1,many,16,TRBV7-9,TGTGCCAGCAGCTTAGCGGGACAGGGTCCCTACTACGAGCAGTACTTC,CASSLAGQGPYYEQYF
TRBJ1-3,TRBD1,few,17,TRBV9,TGTGCCAGCAGCGCAAGACAGGGGACGAGCTCTGGAAACACCATATATTTT,CASSARQGTSSGNTIYF
TRBJ1-6,-,-,14,TRBV4-1,TGCGCCAGCAGAGCCACCAGTGGAAATTCACCCCTCCACTTT,CASRATSGNSPLHF
TRBJ2-3,-,-,13,TRBV6-1,TGTGCCACCAGCCTAAGGGGCACAGATACGCAGTATTTT,CATSLRGTDTQYF